Given below is one T cell receptor (beta chain) in context. In this sample, this clonotype turned up a few times. What antigen it recognizes has not been identified. No base-level quality is on record; no much larger clone is a single base apart. These reads were obtained on an Illumina HiSeq 2500. TCR beta libraries were prepared by quantitative 5'-RACE with molecular barcodes. In the authors' own workflow: To identify disease-linked TCR variants, a new computational method was used, one built on a probabilistic model of VDJ rearrangement. TCRdb's own reprocessing of the public reads used fastp at Q25 and MiXCR and kept productive beta chains. Each CDR3 protein gets just one entry, which takes the most common genes and DNA from the rows behind it. These V and J calls rely on TCRdb rather than the paper's analysis. For this sample the table gives a few hundred thousand distinct CDR3 sequences, of which roughly 13% were detected only once. The top ten clones comprise approximately 7% of the sample.

The CDR3 starts with the cysteine, ends with the phenylalanine, and has 16 residues. CDR3 DNA is the only sequence kept; it has 48 bases, read in frame from the first base. CDR1 and CDR2, per the germline V gene, are SGDLS and YYNGEE. V was cut back by 2 bases and J by 3 bases, leaving a gap of 17 bases between them. The data were obtained in a study of CD8 T cells in ankylosing spondylitis (dated by TCRdb to between 2016 and 2019). Background on the whole study: T cell receptor beta repertoires were profiled in healthy donors and ankylosing spondylitis patients so that disease-linked TCR variants could be found. The full study cohort was made up of 25 ankylosing spondylitis patients and about a hundred healthy donors. Samples of peripheral blood were taken, and for ankylosing spondylitis patients, synovial fluid was collected as well.

The investigation overall reported the following: Significant enrichment of the disease-linked clones was reported in matched synovial fluid samples from ankylosing spondylitis patients. The disease-linked clones had a CD8+ phenotype and were found at relatively low frequencies in peripheral blood. A TCR beta motif made up of several highly homologous amino acid variants appeared to be characteristic of blood from ankylosing spondylitis patients. Some motif variants had previously been reported in the synovial fluid and blood of reactive arthritis patients, which suggests shared mechanisms of disease initiation.

Specimen: blood, either unsorted or a sorted T cell fraction (not recorded which). The chain links TRBV9 with TRBJ1-2; the D gene cannot be named for sure. This receptor was taken from a male donor with ankylosing spondylitis. At the DNA level, the sequence is TGTGCCAGCAGCGTCGACCCGAGACGGATACACTATGGCTACACCTTC. This yields the protein CASSVDPRRIHYGYTF. This CDR3, with the reference TRBV9 and TRBJ1-2 proteins standing in past its ends, gives the full variable domain DSGVTQTPKHLITATGQRVTLRCSPRSGDLSVYWYQQSLDQGLQFLIQYYNGEERAKGNILERFSAQQFPDLHSELNLSSLELGDSALYFCASSVDPRRIHYGYTFGSGTRLTVV.